These 21 T cell receptor beta chains were all obtained from the same sample, sequenced in a study of blood T cell repertoires in COVID-19. Produced via immunoSEQ multiplex PCR; TCRdb's table is partial and in-frame only. The sample gives over 90,000 clones, approximately 88% of which show up once; approximately 12% is in the top ten. Sequencing was done on a sample of peripheral blood. These TCRs come from a human donor in a cohort sampled during active COVID-19.

The rearrangement joins TRBV19 to TRBJ1-6, with 7 bases identical to TRBD1. The CDR3 runs 19 residues. Germline loops: CDR1 LNHDA, CDR2 SQIVND (reference sequence). The trim removed 0 bases at V and 3 bases at J, leaving 11 bases unmatched. This CDR3 is CASSIDGRTGVIYNSPLHF. Here the CDR3 DNA reads TGTGCCAGTAGTATAGATGGGCGGACAGGTGTTATCTATAATTCACCCCTCCACTTT.

The rearrangement links TRBV18 to TRBJ1-5; D is possibly TRBD1 (5 bases). Trimming took 6 bases from V and 2 from J, leaving 17 bases between them. This CDR3 comprises 16 residues. CDR1 KGHSH and CDR2 LQKENI come from the germline V gene. The CDR3 DNA reads as TGTGCCAGCTCCCAGGGTGTGGGGTCAGGCAATCAGCCCCAGCATTTT. Its protein product is CASSQGVGSGNQPQHF.

The chain combines TRBV2 with TRBJ1-5; possible D gene TRBD1, 5 bases. V shed 8 bases and J shed 7 bases, with 21 bases lying between them. Germline CDR1 SNHLY, CDR2 FYNNEI. This CDR3 has 15 amino acids. DNA for the CDR3: TGTGCCAGCGGAGGGACCTTCTTGGGTGGACAGCCCCAGCATTTT. Encoded protein: CASGGTFLGGQPQHF. Full variable domain (remainder filled in from reference TRBV2 and TRBJ1-5): EPEVTQTPSHQVTQMGQEVILRCVPISNHLYFYWYRQILGQKVEFLVSFYNNEISEKSEIFDDQFSVERPDGSNFTLKIRSTKLEDSAMYFCASGGTFLGGQPQHFGDGTRLSIL.

This chain joins TRBV5-1 and TRBJ2-3; 8 nucleotides agree with TRBD1. This CDR3 contains 14 residues. CDR1 and CDR2 (germline): SGHRS, YFSETQ. V gave up 4 bases and J gave up 3 bases; unmatched junction bases: 4. CDR3 nucleotide sequence: TGCGCCAGCAGCGTGGGACAGGAGACAGATACGCAGTATTTT. This translates into CASSVGQETDTQYF. The variable domain in full, with the rest retrieved from reference TRBV5-1 and TRBJ2-3, is KAGVTQTPRYLIKTRGQQVTLSCSPISGHRSVSWYQQTPGQGLQFLFEYFSETQRNKGNFPGRFSGRQFSNSRSEMNVSTLELGDSALYLCASSVGQETDTQYFGPGTRLTVL.

This chain joins TRBV5-1 and TRBJ1-3; TRBD1 might be the D (6 bases). In germline, CDR1 is SGHRS, CDR2 YFSETQ. The CDR3 length is 15 residues. V was trimmed by 4 bases and J by 4 bases, leaving 15 bases between them. This CDR3 reads CASSTTTGSGNTIYF. DNA for the CDR3: TGCGCCAGCAGCACCACTACAGGGAGCGGAAACACCATATATTTT.

The chain combines TRBV3-1 (or the pseudogene TRBV3-2) with TRBJ1-5; no clear D gene. Trimming shortened V by 1 base and J by 2 bases, and 6 bases separated the two germline ends. Per germline, CDR1 LGHDT and CDR2 YNNKEL (reference sequence). CDR3 length: 14 amino acids. The chain's CDR3 is CASSQGAGNQPQHF. The CDR3 DNA follows: TGTGCCAGCAGCCAAGGGGCAGGCAATCAGCCCCAGCATTTT.

The CDR3: CASSSQGAGVVTEAFF. The CDR3 DNA sequence: TGTGCCAGCAGTTCCCAAGGGGCAGGGGTGGTCACTGAAGCTTTCTTT. This sequence joins TRBV6-5 and TRBJ1-1; a weak D match, TRBD1 (6 bases). V lost 4 bases and J 4 bases, leaving 19 bases between the germline ends. This CDR3 has 16 residues. The germline CDR1 and CDR2 sequences are MNHEY and SVGAGI.

The chain has TRBV20-1 and TRBJ1-5; 7 bases agree with TRBD1. Per the germline V gene, CDR1 is DFQATT and CDR2 is SNEGSKA (reference sequence). The CDR3 extends over 15 amino acids. V lost 3 bases and J lost 4; bases outside the gene matches: 9. The CDR3 DNA follows: TGCAGTGCTAGTAAGGGGGCTGGGAGAAATCAGCCCCAGCATTTT. This gives the protein CSASKGAGRNQPQHF.

Here the CDR3 DNA reads TGCGCCAGCAGCTCCGGGACAGGGAACACTGAAGCTTTCTTT. Amino acid sequence: CASSSGTGNTEAFF. The V call is TRBV5-1, the J call TRBJ1-1, with 8 bases aligning to TRBD1. The CDR3 is 14 residues long. Germline CDR1 SGHRS, CDR2 YFSETQ. V lost 3 bases to trimming and J lost 1 base; unmatched junction nucleotides: 2.

V and J are TRBV5-4 and TRBJ2-3; TRBD2 matches 8 bases. Germline lookup yields CDR1 SGHNT and CDR2 YYREEE (reference sequence). V lost 4 bases, J lost 6 bases, and 16 bases stayed unmatched. This CDR3 is built from 17 residues. The DNA for the CDR3 is TGTGCCAGCAGCCAATTGGCTGTCAGCGGGGGTCCGGATACGCAGTATTTT. Amino acid sequence: CASSQLAVSGGPDTQYF.

The genes are TRBV7-4 and TRBJ2-1; D may be TRBD1 (5 bases). The CDR3 extends over 15 amino acids. The V end was cut by 2 bases, the J end by 8 bases, with 16 bases between. Germline V gene data show CDR1 as SGHVT and CDR2 as SQSDAQ. The CDR3 DNA sequence: TGTGCCAGCAGCTTACAGGGTCTTATCCCCCATGAGCAGTTCTTC. This encodes CASSLQGLIPHEQFF.

The J gene is TRBJ1-1, the V gene TRBV29-1, with D perhaps TRBD1 (6 bases). V lost 5 bases, J lost 4 bases, and 11 bases lay in between. The CDR3 has 12 amino acids. CDR1 is SQVTM, CDR2 ANQGSEA, per germline. DNA for the CDR3: TGCAGCGTTAAGGGGGTCGGCACTGAAGCTTTCTTT. It yields the protein CSVKGVGTEAFF.

This clone was counted only a few times. This sequence joins TRBV18 and TRBJ1-2; weak D call: TRBD1 (5 bases). The CDR3 length is 13 residues. V was trimmed by 3 bases and J by 5 bases, leaving 10 bases between them. Germline V gives CDR1 KGHSH, CDR2 LQKENI. CDR3 nucleotide sequence: TGTGCCAGCTCACCTGACAGACAGTATGGCTACACCTTC. The encoded protein is CASSPDRQYGYTF.

The chain carries TRBV27 and TRBJ1-5; 7 positions match TRBD1. V shed 3 bases and J 6 bases; nucleotides not matched to a gene: 8. The CDR3 totals 15 residues. Per the germline V gene, CDR1 is MNHEY and CDR2 is SMNVEV (reference sequence). In DNA, the CDR3 is TGTGCCAGCAGTTTTGCGGCAGGGGGTTTTCAGCCCCAGCATTTT. Encoded protein: CASSFAAGGFQPQHF.

The chain joins TRBV19 to TRBJ2-7; D is perhaps TRBD1 (6 bases). CDR1 and CDR2 from the germline V gene are LNHDA and SQIVND (reference sequence). The length of the CDR3 is 13 residues. Trimming removed 6 bases at V and 6 bases at J, with 15 bases between. CDR3 loop: CASREPGAGEQYF. The CDR3 DNA is TGTGCCAGTAGGGAACCAGGGGCTGGCGAGCAGTACTTC. The complete variable domain, with remaining parts taken from reference TRBV19 and TRBJ2-7, reads DGGITQSPKYLFRKEGQNVTLSCEQNLNHDAMYWYRQDPGQGLRLIYYSQIVNDFQKGDIAEGYSVSREKKESFPLTVTSAQKNPTAFYLCASREPGAGEQYFGPGTRLTVT.

The V call is TRBV5-1, the J call TRBJ2-7, with D possibly being TRBD2 (5 bases). Looked up from germline, CDR1 is SGHRS and CDR2 is YFSETQ. This CDR3 is built from 13 residues. V lost 4 bases and J 1 base, leaving 9 bases between the germline ends. This chain's CDR3 is CASSEGTSYEQYF. As DNA, the CDR3 is TGCGCCAGCAGCGAGGGCACTTCCTACGAGCAGTACTTC.

CDR3 loop: CASRDGRGQGTDTQYF. The CDR3 nucleotides are TGTGCCAGTAGGGACGGGAGGGGACAGGGTACAGATACGCAGTATTTT. V gene TRBV19 combines with J gene TRBJ2-3, with D perhaps matching TRBD1 (9 bases). Germline V gene sequence: CDR1 LNHDA, CDR2 SQIVND (reference sequence). The V end lost 6 bases, the J end lost 3 bases, and 19 bases lay between the germline ends. CDR3 length equals 16 residues.

The rearrangement uses TRBV5-5 and TRBJ1-5; 10 bases agree with TRBD1. CDR1 is SGHKS and CDR2 is YYEKEE in the germline V gene (reference sequence). V gave up 4 bases and J gave up 7 bases; unmatched junction bases: 2. The CDR3 length is 13 residues. The CDR3 here is CASSRQGAQPQHF. The CDR3 bases are TGTGCCAGCAGCCGACAGGGGGCACAGCCCCAGCATTTT.

The V gene is TRBV9, the J gene TRBJ2-5; 8 bases are a match to TRBD2. Germline V lookup: CDR1 SGDLS, CDR2 YYNGEE. The CDR3 is 15 amino acids. With V trimmed by 1 base and J by 0 bases, 2 bases remained unmatched. The CDR3 coding sequence is TGTGCCAGCAGCGTAATAGCGGGGAACCAAGAGACCCAGTACTTC. Protein product: CASSVIAGNQETQYF.

The chain is built from TRBV6-2 or TRBV6-3 and TRBJ1-2; 7 positions agree with TRBD1. This CDR3 comprises 13 residues. Germline assignment: CDR1 MNHEY and CDR2 SVGEGT. Trimming removed 6 bases from V and 2 bases from J; junction bases left unmatched: 3. CDR3 residues: CASSWGQNYGYTF. The CDR3 nucleotides read TGTGCCAGCAGCTGGGGACAGAACTATGGCTACACCTTC.

CDR3 region: CASTKRGGETQYF. The CDR3 coding sequence is TGTGCCAGCACCAAACGGGGAGGGGAGACCCAGTACTTC. V usage is TRBV6-6 and J usage is TRBJ2-5; 7 nucleotides align to TRBD2. The CDR3 is made up of 13 amino acids. Germline V gene data show CDR1 as MNHNY and CDR2 as SVGAGI (reference sequence). V lost 7 bases to trimming and J lost 5 bases; unmatched junction nucleotides: 7.